The clone carrying this T cell receptor (beta chain) counts as medium-sized (0.01 to 0.1%). Its specificity is not known. These data are taken from a study of T and B cells in COVID-19 patients. About the research overall: About 90% of the roughly 20 active-infection patients had comorbidities associated with unfavorable COVID-19 outcome. Broader study findings: Clonality of TRB repertoires was high in active COVID-19; recovery brought above-healthy diversity and richness.

BIOMED2 TRB-A/B primer pools were used in multiplex TRB PCR. TCRdb redid the calling of the multiplex PCR reads with MiXCR, one entry per CDR3 protein. Of several thousand distinct CDR3 sequences detected, around a quarter appear once; the ten largest clones hold over 35%. TRB was amplified from about 250-500 ng of blood genomic DNA. The junction had 8 bases not matched to a gene; V was cut back by 1 base and J by 4 bases. The germline CDR1 and CDR2 sequences are GTSNPN and SVGIG (reference sequence). The CDR3 consists of 16 residues. Sequencing used blood. This clonotype was obtained from a human donor with active COVID-19. The donor label of this sample is uncertain. The chain recombines TRBV30 with TRBJ2-5, with 11 bases that match TRBD2. The CDR3 loop reads CAWSEGALAGGETQYF. The CDR3 DNA reads as TGTGCCTGGAGTGAAGGTGCGCTAGCGGGAGGAGAGACCCAGTACTTC.